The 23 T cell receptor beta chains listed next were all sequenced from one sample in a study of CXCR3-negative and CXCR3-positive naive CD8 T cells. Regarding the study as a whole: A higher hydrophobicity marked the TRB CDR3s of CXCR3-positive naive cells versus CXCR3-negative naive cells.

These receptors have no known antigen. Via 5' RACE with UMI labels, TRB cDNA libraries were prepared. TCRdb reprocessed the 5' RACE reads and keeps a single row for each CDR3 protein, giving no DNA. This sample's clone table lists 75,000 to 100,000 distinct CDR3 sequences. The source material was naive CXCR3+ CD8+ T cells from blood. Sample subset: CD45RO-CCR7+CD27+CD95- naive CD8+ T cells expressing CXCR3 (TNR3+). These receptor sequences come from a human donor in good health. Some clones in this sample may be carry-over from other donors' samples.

CDR3: CASSLVGALETQYF. The chain joins TRBV5-1 to TRBJ2-5. This CDR3 is built from 14 residues. CDR1 and CDR2 (germline): SGHRS, YFSETQ.

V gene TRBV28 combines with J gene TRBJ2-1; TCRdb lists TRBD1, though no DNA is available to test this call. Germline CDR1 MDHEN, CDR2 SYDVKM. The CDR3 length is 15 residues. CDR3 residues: CASSSLTGHYNEQFF.

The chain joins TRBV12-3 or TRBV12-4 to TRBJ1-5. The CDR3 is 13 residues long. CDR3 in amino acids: CASSFFPNQPQHF.

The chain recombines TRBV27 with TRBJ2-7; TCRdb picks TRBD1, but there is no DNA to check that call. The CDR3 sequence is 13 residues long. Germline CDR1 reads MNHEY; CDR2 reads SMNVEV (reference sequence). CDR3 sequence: CASSHRFPYEQYF.

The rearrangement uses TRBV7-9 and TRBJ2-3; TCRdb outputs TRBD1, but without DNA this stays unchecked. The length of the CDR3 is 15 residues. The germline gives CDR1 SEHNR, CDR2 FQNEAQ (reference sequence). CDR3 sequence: CASSIPGTPADTQYF.

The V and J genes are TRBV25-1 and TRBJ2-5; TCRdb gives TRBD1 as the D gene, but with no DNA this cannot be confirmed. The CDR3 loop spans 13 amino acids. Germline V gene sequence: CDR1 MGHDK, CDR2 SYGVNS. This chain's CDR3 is CASSGQFRETQYF.

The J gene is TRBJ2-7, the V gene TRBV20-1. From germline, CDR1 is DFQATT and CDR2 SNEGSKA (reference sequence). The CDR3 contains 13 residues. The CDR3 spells CSASSTAPLEQYF.

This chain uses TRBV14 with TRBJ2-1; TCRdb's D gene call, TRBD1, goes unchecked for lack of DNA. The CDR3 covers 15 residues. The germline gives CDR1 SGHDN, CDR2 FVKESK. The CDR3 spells CASSQSGDPYNEQFF.

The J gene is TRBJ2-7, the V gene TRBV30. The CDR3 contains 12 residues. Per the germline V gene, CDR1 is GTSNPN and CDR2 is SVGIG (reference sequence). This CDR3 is CAWSAGLLEQYF.

CDR3 loop: CSARDGALNYNEQFF. The chain has TRBV20-1 and TRBJ2-1; TCRdb names TRBD2, which stays unverified in the absence of DNA. CDR1 and CDR2 (germline): DFQATT, SNEGSKA (reference sequence). The CDR3 is 15 amino acids.

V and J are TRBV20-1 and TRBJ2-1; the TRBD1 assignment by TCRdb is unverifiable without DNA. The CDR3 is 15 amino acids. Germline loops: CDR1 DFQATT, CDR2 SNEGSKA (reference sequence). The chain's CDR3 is CSAAPREWSYNEQFF.

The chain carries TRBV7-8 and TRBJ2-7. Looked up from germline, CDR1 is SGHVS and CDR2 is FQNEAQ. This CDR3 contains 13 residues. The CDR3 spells CASSLPGLYEQYF.

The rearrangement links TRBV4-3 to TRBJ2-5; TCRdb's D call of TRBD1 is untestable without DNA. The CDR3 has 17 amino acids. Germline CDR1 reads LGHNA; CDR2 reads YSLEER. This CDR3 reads CASSQEPGGGEQETQYF.

The chain's CDR3 is CASSWPGAGNEQFF. This chain connects TRBV7-6 to TRBJ2-1; TCRdb gives TRBD1 as the D gene, but with no DNA this cannot be confirmed. The CDR3 covers 14 residues. Germline V gene sequence: CDR1 SGHVS, CDR2 FNYEAQ.

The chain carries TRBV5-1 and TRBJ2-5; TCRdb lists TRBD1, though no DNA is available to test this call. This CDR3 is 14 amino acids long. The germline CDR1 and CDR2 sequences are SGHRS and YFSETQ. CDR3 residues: CASSHRQGQETQYF.

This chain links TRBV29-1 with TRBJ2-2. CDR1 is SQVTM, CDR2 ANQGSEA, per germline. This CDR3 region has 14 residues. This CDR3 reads CSATVTTNTGELFF.

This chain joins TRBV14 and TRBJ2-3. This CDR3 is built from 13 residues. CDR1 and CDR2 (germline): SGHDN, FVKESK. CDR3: CASSPYPTDTQYF.

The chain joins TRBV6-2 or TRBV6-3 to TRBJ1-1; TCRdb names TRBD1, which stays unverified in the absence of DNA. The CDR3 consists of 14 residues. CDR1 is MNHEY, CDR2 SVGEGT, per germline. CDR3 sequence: CASSCEGASTEAFF.

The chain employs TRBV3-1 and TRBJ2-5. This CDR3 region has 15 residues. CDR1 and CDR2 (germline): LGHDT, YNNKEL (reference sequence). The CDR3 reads CASSHPVGTEETQYF.

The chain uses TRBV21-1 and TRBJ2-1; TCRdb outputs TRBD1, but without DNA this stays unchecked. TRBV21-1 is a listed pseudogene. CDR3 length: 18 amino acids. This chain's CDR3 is CASRKLTARWREYNEQFF.

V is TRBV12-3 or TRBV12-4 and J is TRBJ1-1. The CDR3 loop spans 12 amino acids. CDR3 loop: CASSFDPAVTFF.

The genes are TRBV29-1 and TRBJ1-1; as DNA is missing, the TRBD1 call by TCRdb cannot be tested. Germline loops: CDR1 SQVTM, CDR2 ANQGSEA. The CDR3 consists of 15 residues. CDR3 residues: CSVRGATGRGTEAFF.

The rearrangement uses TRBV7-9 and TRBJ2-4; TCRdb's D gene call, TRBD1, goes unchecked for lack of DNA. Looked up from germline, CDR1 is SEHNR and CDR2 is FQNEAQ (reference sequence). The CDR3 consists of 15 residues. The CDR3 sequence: CASSFPGGAKNIQYF.